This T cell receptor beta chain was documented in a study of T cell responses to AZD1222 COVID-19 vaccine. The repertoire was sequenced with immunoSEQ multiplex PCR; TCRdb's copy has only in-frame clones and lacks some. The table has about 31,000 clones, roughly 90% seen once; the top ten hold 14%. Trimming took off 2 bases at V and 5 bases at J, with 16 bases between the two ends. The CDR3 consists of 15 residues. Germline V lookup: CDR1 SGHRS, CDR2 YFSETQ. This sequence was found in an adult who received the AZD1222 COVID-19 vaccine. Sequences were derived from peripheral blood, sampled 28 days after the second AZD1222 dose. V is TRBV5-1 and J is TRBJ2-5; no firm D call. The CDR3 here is CASSFADYVGETQYF. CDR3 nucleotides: TGCGCCAGCAGCTTTGCCGATTATGTGGGGGAGACCCAGTACTTC.